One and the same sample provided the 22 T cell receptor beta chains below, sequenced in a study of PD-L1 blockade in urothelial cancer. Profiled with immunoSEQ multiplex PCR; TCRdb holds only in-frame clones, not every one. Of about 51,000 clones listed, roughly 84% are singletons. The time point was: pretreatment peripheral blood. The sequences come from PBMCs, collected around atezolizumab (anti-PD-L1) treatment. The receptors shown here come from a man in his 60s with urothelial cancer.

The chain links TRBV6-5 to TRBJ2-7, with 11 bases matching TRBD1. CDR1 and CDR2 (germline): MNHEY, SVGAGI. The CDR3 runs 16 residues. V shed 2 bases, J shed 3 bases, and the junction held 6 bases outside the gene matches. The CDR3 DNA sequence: TGTGCCAGCAGTTACCGGGACAGGGGGAGTTTCTACGAGCAGTACTTC. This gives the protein CASSYRDRGSFYEQYF.

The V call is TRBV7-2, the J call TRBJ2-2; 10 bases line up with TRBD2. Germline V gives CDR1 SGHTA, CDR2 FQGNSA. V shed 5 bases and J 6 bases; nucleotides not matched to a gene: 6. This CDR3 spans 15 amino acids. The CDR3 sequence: CASSVSGGVPGELFF. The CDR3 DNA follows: TGTGCCAGCAGCGTCAGCGGGGGGGTGCCCGGGGAGCTGTTTTTT.

The CDR3 DNA follows: TGCGCCAGCGGACAGGGGGACTATGGCTACACCTTC. Encoded protein: CASGQGDYGYTF. The J gene is TRBJ1-2, the V gene TRBV10-2; 10 nucleotides agree with TRBD1. V lost 8 bases to trimming and J lost 3 bases; unmatched junction nucleotides: 0. The length of the CDR3 is 12 residues. CDR1 WSHSY and CDR2 SAAADI come from the germline V gene.

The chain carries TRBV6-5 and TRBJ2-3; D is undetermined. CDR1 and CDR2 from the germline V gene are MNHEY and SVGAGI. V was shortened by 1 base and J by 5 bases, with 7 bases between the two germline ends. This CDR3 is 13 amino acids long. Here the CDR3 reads CASSYLTGDTQYF. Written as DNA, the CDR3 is TGTGCCAGCAGTTACTTGACTGGAGATACGCAGTATTTT.

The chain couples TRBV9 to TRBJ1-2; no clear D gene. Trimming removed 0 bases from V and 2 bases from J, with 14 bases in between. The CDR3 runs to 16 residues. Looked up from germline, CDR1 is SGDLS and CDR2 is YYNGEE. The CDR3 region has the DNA TGTGCCAGCAGCGTAGACCCAGATCCCACCAACTATGGCTACACCTTC. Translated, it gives CASSVDPDPTNYGYTF.

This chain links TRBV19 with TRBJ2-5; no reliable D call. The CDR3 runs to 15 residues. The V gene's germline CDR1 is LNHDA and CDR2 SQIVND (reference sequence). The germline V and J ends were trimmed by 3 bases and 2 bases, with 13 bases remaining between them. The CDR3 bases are TGTGCCAGTAGTATTTCTGTAAAACGGCAAGAGACCCAGTACTTC. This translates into CASSISVKRQETQYF.

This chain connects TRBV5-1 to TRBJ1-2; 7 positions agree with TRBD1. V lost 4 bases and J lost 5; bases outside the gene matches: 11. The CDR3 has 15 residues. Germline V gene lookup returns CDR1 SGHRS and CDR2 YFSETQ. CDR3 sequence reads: CASSTGQPTLYGYTF. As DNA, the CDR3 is TGCGCCAGCAGCACGGGACAGCCGACACTTTATGGCTACACCTTC.

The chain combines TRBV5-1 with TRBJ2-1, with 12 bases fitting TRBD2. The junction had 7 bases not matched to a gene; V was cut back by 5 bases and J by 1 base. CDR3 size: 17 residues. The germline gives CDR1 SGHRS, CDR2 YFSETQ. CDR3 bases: TGCGCCAGCAGACAAACTAGCGGGAGGTTGTCCTACAATGAGCAGTTCTTC. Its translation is CASRQTSGRLSYNEQFF.

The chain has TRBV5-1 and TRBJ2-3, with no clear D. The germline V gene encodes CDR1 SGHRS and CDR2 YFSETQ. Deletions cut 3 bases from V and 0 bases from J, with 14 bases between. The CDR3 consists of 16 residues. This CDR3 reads CASSSGQHSSTDTQYF. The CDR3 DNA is TGCGCCAGCAGCTCTGGGCAGCATTCTAGCACAGATACGCAGTATTTT.

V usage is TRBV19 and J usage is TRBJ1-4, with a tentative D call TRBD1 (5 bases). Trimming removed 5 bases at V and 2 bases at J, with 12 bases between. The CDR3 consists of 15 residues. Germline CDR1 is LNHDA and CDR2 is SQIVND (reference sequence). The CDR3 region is CASSATVGTNEKLFF. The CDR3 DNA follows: TGTGCCAGTAGTGCGACAGTCGGGACTAATGAAAAACTGTTTTTT.

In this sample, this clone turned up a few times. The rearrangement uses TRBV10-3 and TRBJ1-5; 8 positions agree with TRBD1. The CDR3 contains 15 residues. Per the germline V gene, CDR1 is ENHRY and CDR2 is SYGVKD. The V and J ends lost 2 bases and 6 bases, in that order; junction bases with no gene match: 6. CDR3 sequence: CAISEGGQGTQPQHF. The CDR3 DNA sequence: TGTGCCATCAGTGAGGGAGGACAGGGCACTCAGCCCCAGCATTTT.

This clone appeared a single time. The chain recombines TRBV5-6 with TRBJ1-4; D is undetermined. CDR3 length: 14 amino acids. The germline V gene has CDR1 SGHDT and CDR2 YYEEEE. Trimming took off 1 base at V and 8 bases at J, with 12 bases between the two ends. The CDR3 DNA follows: TGTGCCAGCAGCTTGTTAGCGGGCCGGGAAAAACTGTTTTTT. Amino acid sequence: CASSLLAGREKLFF.

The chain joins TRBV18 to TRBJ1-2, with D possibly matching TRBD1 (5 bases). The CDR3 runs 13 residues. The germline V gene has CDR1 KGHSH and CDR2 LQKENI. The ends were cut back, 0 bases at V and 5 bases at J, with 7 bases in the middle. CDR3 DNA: TGTGCCAGCTCACCACCGGACAAGTATGGCTACACCTTC. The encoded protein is CASSPPDKYGYTF. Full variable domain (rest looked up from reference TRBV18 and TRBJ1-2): NAGVMQNPRHLVRRRGQEARLRCSPMKGHSHVYWYRQLPEEGLKFMVYLQKENIIDESGMPKERFSAEFPKEGPSILRIQQVVRGDSAAYFCASSPPDKYGYTFGSGTRLTVV.

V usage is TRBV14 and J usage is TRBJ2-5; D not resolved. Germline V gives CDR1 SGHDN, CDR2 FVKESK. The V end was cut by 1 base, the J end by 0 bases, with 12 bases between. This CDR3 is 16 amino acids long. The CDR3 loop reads CASSQGPSGYQETQYF. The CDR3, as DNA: TGTGCCAGCAGCCAAGGCCCATCGGGTTACCAAGAGACCCAGTACTTC.

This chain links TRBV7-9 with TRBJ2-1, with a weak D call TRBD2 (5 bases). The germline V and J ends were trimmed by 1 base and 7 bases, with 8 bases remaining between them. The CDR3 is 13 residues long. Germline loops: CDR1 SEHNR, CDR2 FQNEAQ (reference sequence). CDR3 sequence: CASSLGPGNEQFF. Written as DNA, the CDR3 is TGTGCCAGCAGCTTAGGACCGGGGAATGAGCAGTTCTTC.

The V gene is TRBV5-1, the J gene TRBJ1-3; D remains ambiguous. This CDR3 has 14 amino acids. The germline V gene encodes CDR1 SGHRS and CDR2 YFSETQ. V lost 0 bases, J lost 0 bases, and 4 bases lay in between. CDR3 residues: CASSLVHSGNTIYF. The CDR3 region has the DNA TGCGCCAGCAGCTTGGTACACTCTGGAAACACCATATATTTT. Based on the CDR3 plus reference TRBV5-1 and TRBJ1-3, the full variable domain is KAGVTQTPRYLIKTRGQQVTLSCSPISGHRSVSWYQQTPGQGLQFLFEYFSETQRNKGNFPGRFSGRQFSNSRSEMNVSTLELGDSALYLCASSLVHSGNTIYFGEGSWLTVV.

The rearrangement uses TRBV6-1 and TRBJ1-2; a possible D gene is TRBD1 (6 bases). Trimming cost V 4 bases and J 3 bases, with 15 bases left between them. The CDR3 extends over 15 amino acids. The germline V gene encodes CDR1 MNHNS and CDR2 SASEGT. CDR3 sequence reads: CASSVSAGADYGYTF. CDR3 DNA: TGTGCCAGCAGTGTGTCTGCAGGGGCGGACTATGGCTACACCTTC.

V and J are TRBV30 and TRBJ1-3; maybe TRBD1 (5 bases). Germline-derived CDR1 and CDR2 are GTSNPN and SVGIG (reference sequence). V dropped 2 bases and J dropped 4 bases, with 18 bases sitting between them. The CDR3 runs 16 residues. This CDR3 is CAWSFQGKRAGNTIYF. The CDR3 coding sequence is TGTGCCTGGAGTTTTCAGGGCAAGAGAGCCGGAAACACCATATATTTT.

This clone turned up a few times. The CDR3 DNA reads as TGTGCCAGCAGTGAAGGTGGCGGGGACGTTTACGAGCAGTACTTC. The encoded protein is CASSEGGGDVYEQYF. The chain carries TRBV2 and TRBJ2-7, with D possibly being TRBD2 (6 bases). CDR1 is SNHLY, CDR2 FYNNEI, per germline. V was cut by 1 base and J by 4 bases, with 14 bases left in between. The length of the CDR3 is 15 residues.

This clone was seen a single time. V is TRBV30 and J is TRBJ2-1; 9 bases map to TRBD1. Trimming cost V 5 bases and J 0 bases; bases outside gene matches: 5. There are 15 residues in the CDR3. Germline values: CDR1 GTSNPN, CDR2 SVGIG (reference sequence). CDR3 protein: CAWEAGQGSYNEQFF. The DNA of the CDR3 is TGTGCCTGGGAGGCGGGACAGGGCTCCTACAATGAGCAGTTCTTC.

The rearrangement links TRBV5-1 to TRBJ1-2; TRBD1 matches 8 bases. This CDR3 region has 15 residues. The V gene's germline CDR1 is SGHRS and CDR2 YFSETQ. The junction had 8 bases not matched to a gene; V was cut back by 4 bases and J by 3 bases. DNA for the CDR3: TGCGCCAGCAGCCAAGACAGGGGAGGGTACTATGGCTACACCTTC. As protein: CASSQDRGGYYGYTF. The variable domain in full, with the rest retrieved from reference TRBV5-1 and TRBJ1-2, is KAGVTQTPRYLIKTRGQQVTLSCSPISGHRSVSWYQQTPGQGLQFLFEYFSETQRNKGNFPGRFSGRQFSNSRSEMNVSTLELGDSALYLCASSQDRGGYYGYTFGSGTRLTVV.

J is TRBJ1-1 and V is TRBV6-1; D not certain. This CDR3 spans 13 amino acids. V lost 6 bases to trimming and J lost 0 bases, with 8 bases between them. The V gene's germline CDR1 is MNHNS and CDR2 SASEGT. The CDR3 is CASRRILNTEAFF. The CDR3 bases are TGTGCCAGCAGGAGGATCCTGAACACTGAAGCTTTCTTT.